The following is a T cell receptor (beta chain) sequence with its context. Antigen specificity is unknown. Data came from immunoSEQ multiplex PCR; TCRdb stores just in-frame clones and leaves some out. The sample holds more than 90,000 clones, around 84% seen once. The sample is drawn from a study of T cell responses to AZD1222 COVID-19 vaccine. The germline V gene has CDR1 SQVTM and CDR2 ANQGSEA. V shed 0 bases and J shed 3 bases, with 11 bases lying between them. The CDR3 loop spans 14 amino acids. Overall study findings and caveats: A rise in Spike-specific TCR breadth and depth followed two AZD1222 doses. Unmutated variant regions reportedly attract nearly half of all spike-specific TCRs. The donor cohort was predominantly white British with a female majority, and clonal diversity may have been underestimated.

The specimen was peripheral blood, collected on day 0 of AZD1222 vaccination. The V call is TRBV29-1, the J call TRBJ1-2; D remains ambiguous. The TCR comes from an adult in good health. Here the CDR3 DNA reads TGCAGCGTTGAAGATCTTAGGAGAGACTATGGCTACACCTTC. It codes for CSVEDLRRDYGYTF.